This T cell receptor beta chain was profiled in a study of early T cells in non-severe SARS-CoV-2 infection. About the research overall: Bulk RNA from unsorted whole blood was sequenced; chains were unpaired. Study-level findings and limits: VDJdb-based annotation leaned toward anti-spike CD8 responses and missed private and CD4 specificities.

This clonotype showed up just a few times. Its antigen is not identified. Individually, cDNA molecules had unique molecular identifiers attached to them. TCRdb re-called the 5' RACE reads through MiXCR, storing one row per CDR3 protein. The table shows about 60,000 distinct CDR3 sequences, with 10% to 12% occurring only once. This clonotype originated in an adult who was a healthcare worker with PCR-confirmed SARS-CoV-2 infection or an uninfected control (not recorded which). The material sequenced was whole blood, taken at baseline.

As DNA, the CDR3 is TGCAGTGCTACCGACAGGGTCAACACCGGGGAGCTGTTTTTT. This encodes CSATDRVNTGELFF. The rearrangement joins TRBV20-1 to TRBJ2-2, with 7 bases matching TRBD1. This CDR3 spans 14 amino acids. The V gene's germline CDR1 is DFQATT and CDR2 SNEGSKA (reference sequence). V gave up 4 bases and J gave up 2 bases; unmatched junction bases: 4.